Listed below are T cell receptor beta chains from one sample, sequenced in a study of response to subunit inactivated influenza vaccine. TCRdb reanalysed the RT-PCR reads using MiXCR and keeps one entry per CDR3 protein. This table has around 530,000 distinct CDR3 sequences, over 9.5% appearing once. The material was PBMCs from blood, obtained on the day of vaccination. Receptors originate from a man aged 45-60 years who received an inactivated influenza vaccine. The CDR3 runs from the conserved cysteine through the conserved F or W. A D gene is named only where the DNA matches it firmly. The size of a clone is reported for some rows only, either as once, few or many, or as a class for expanded clones.

d_call: -
j_call: TRBJ2-7
v_call: TRBV3-1
clone_size: -
cdr3_aa: CASSQGTRGSYEQYF
cdr3_nt: TGTGCCAGCAGCCAAGGGACACGGGGCTCCTACGAGCAGTACTTC

d_call: -
j_call: TRBJ2-3
v_call: TRBV12-3/TRBV12-4
clone_size: -
cdr3_aa: CASSLDPGTSTDTQYF
cdr3_nt: TGTGCCAGCAGTTTAGATCCTGGGACTAGCACAGATACGCAGTATTTT

d_call: -
j_call: TRBJ2-2
v_call: TRBV3-1
clone_size: -
cdr3_aa: CASSRGLPNTGELFF
cdr3_nt: TGTGCCAGCAGCCGGGGACTGCCGAACACCGGGGAGCTGTTTTTT

d_call: TRBD1
j_call: TRBJ2-6
v_call: TRBV20-1
clone_size: -
cdr3_aa: CSARDPRTGGGDGANVLTF
cdr3_nt: TGCAGTGCTAGAGATCCCAGGACAGGGGGCGGAGATGGGGCCAACGTCCTGACTTTC

d_call: TRBD2
j_call: TRBJ2-7
v_call: TRBV28
clone_size: many
cdr3_aa: CASTSPRTSGSYEQYF
cdr3_nt: TGTGCCAGCACGTCGCCCCGGACTAGCGGGAGTTACGAGCAGTACTTC

d_call: -
j_call: TRBJ2-3
v_call: TRBV5-1
clone_size: many
cdr3_aa: CASSLELPEDTQYF
cdr3_nt: TGCGCCAGCAGCTTGGAACTCCCAGAGGATACGCAGTATTTT

d_call: -
j_call: TRBJ2-7
v_call: TRBV7-2
clone_size: -
cdr3_aa: CASSLAFDRPYEQYF
cdr3_nt: TGTGCCAGCAGCTTGGCGTTTGACAGACCCTACGAGCAGTACTTC

d_call: -
j_call: TRBJ2-1
v_call: TRBV28
clone_size: -
cdr3_aa: CASSLGWGTAFF
cdr3_nt: TGTGCCAGCAGTTTAGGATGGGGTACGGCGTTCTTC

d_call: -
j_call: TRBJ1-4
v_call: TRBV27
clone_size: many
cdr3_aa: CASSLGTQGEKLFF
cdr3_nt: TGTGCCAGCAGTCTCGGGACCCAAGGTGAAAAACTGTTTTTT

d_call: -
j_call: TRBJ2-7
v_call: TRBV21-1
clone_size: few
cdr3_aa: CASSYSPNYISRIRMPYEQYF
cdr3_nt: TGTGCCAGCAGCTACAGTCCCAACTATATTTCCCGCATCCGGATGCCCTACGAGCAGTACTTC

d_call: -
j_call: TRBJ2-5
v_call: TRBV11-3
clone_size: few
cdr3_aa: CASSLGIGGLQETQYF
cdr3_nt: TGTGCCAGCAGCTTAGGGATCGGGGGCCTCCAAGAGACCCAGTACTTC

d_call: -
j_call: TRBJ2-7
v_call: TRBV19
clone_size: -
cdr3_aa: CASSKGGISYEQYF
cdr3_nt: TGTGCCAGTAGTAAGGGTGGTATCTCCTACGAGCAGTACTTC

d_call: TRBD2
j_call: TRBJ2-1
v_call: TRBV18
clone_size: many
cdr3_aa: CASSPPGGGPHNEQFF
cdr3_nt: TGTGCCAGCTCACCACCGGGCGGGGGGCCCCACAATGAGCAGTTCTTC

d_call: -
j_call: TRBJ2-7
v_call: TRBV9
clone_size: many
cdr3_aa: CASSVGTSRDEQYF
cdr3_nt: TGTGCCAGCAGCGTAGGTACTAGCAGGGACGAGCAGTACTTC

d_call: TRBD1
j_call: TRBJ2-7
v_call: TRBV28
clone_size: few
cdr3_aa: CASSFLSGQGDREQYF
cdr3_nt: TGTGCCAGCAGTTTTCTATCGGGACAGGGGGACCGCGAGCAGTACTTC

d_call: -
j_call: TRBJ1-5
v_call: TRBV4-1
clone_size: few
cdr3_aa: CASSSVGLGFSQPQHF
cdr3_nt: TGCGCCAGCAGCTCGGTGGGGTTGGGGTTCAGTCAGCCCCAGCATTTT